The 3 T cell receptor beta chains listed next were all sequenced from one sample in a study of tumor and adjacent non-tumor tissue in lung cancer. Three rounds of nested PCR, following a modified ARM-PCR protocol, produced the TCRbeta library. One entry per CDR3 protein, called by TCRdb with MiXCR from the multiplex PCR reads. The sample carries more than 85,000 distinct CDR3 sequences, about 60% recorded once. No cell sorting was done before RNA was extracted from the tissue. Distant lung tissue was collected more than 3 cm away from the tumor edge. The sequencing sample was made of distant non-tumor lung tissue. These receptors originate from a man aged 30 to 39 with non-small cell lung cancer.

This clonotype showed up just once. The conserved phenylalanine or tryptophan normally closing the CDR3 is absent here, so this likely arose from a read error. This chain connects TRBV29-1 to TRBJ1-1; 9 positions match TRBD1. The germline CDR1 and CDR2 sequences are SQVTM and ANQGSEA. This CDR3 contains 12 residues. CDR3 sequence: CSATGGVTEAFC. The CDR3, as DNA: TGCAGTGCAACAGGGGGCGTCACTGAAGCTTTCTGT.

In this sample, this clonotype turned up once. One end of the junction varies from germline; a read error may be responsible. The CDR3 is CANSSGTGFESPLHF. CDR3 coding DNA: TGCGCCAACAGCTCGGGGACAGGGTTTGAGTCACCCCTCCACTTT. The chain employs TRBV5-1 and TRBJ1-6; 9 nucleotides line up with TRBD1. Germline CDR1 is SGHRS and CDR2 is YFSETQ. There are 15 residues in the CDR3.

By proportion, this clonotype is medium-sized. The chain employs TRBV12-3 or TRBV12-4 and TRBJ2-2, with TRBD2 as a possible D gene (6 bases). V was shortened by 3 bases and J by 7 bases, with 12 bases between the two germline ends. The CDR3 totals 14 residues. In nucleotides, the CDR3 is TGTGCCAGCAGTTTGGGGGGAGGCGTCGGGGAGCTGTTTTTT. This sequence encodes CASSLGGGVGELFF.